The clone carrying this T cell receptor beta chain was detected ten times or more. Its specificity is unknown. This sample was included in a study of T cells in Graves' hyperthyroidism and ophthalmopathy. Regarding the study as a whole: Blood also showed most of the thyroid clonotypes that were expanded above 0.001.

Amplified TCR beta CDR3 regions derived from RNA transcripts. In the first-round RT-PCR of the TCR CDR3, the HTBI primer set was used. MiXCR, run by TCRdb on the multiplex PCR reads, gives a single entry per CDR3 protein. The sample comprises approximately 420,000 distinct CDR3 sequences, roughly 13% of which are singletons, and 4% to 6.5% rests with the top ten. The V and J ends lost 4 bases and 13 bases respectively, with 17 bases between them. CDR1 and CDR2 from the germline V gene are SGHRS and YFSETQ. The CDR3 covers 13 residues. Researchers barred patients who had uncontrolled infection, other autoimmune disease, pregnancy or lactation. Based on clinical symptoms, serum thyroxine and TRAb, thyroid ultrasound and orbital computed tomography, diagnoses were reached.

The clonotype comes from a woman aged 18-35 years with Graves' hyperthyroidism. The specimen sequenced was blood. The rearrangement links TRBV5-1 to TRBJ2-2; tentatively, D is TRBD1 (6 bases). This CDR3 is CASSVDSPPGLFF. CDR3 sequence (DNA): TGCGCCAGCAGCGTGGACAGCCCCCCGGGGCTGTTTTTT.